What follows describes a single T cell receptor beta chain. Its antigen is currently unknown. Extraction of PBMCs used about 9.2 ml of fresh peripheral blood. These data belong to a study of T cells in Graves' hyperthyroidism and ophthalmopathy. Study outcomes and limitations: The model's output predicted ophthalmopathy at a median of roughly 6.9 months prior to onset.

There are 15 residues in the CDR3. The germline V and J ends were trimmed by 7 bases and 8 bases, with 22 bases remaining between them. CDR1 and CDR2 from the germline V gene are MDHEN and SYDVKM. The CDR3 regions of TCR beta were amplified from RNA transcripts. TCR CDR3 regions were first amplified by RT-PCR with HTBI primers. In TCRdb, the multiplex PCR reads were re-called with MiXCR into one record per CDR3 protein. Found here are under 450,000 distinct CDR3 sequences, approximately 17% of them singletons; the top ten hold roughly a third. The chain is built from TRBV28 and TRBJ2-3, with a tentative D call TRBD2 (7 bases). Sequencing was carried out using blood. This TCR was sampled from a woman aged 25 to 39 with Graves' hyperthyroidism that later progressed to Graves' ophthalmopathy. As DNA, the CDR3 is TGTGCCAGCACCATCGATGAGGGGGAGGGAGGTACGCAGTATTTT. This gives the protein CASTIDEGEGGTQYF.